The 26 T cell receptor beta chains below were found in one sample sequenced in a study of CD8+ T cells in alopecia areata. In each case, RNA was isolated and then reverse transcribed into cDNA as the sequencing template. The data were produced by immunoSEQ multiplex PCR, yet TCRdb's version contains in-frame clones alone and is incomplete. The profile shows roughly 150,000 clones, around 47% of them singletons. Sequencing was done on a sample of CD4+ T cells sorted from blood. Source of these receptors: a human donor with alopecia areata.

This clone was counted between two and nine times. The chain joins TRBV29-1 to TRBJ2-2; 9 bases map to TRBD1. The CDR3 runs to 14 residues. The trim removed 6 bases at V and 4 bases at J, leaving 6 bases unmatched. From germline, CDR1 is SQVTM and CDR2 ANQGSEA. The CDR3 DNA follows: TGCAGCGTGCGGGACAGGGCTTCCACCGGGGAGCTGTTTTTT. Translation: CSVRDRASTGELFF.

The chain couples TRBV6-6 to TRBJ2-7; 7 positions match TRBD1. The CDR3 covers 13 residues. V was pared by 6 bases and J by 4 bases, with 6 bases of the junction left unmatched. The germline CDR1 and CDR2 sequences are MNHNY and SVGAGI (reference sequence). Here the CDR3 DNA reads TGTGCCAGCAGGCAATCACAGGGGTACGAGCAGTACTTC. Translation gives CASRQSQGYEQYF.

The chain has TRBV28 and TRBJ2-2; no clear D. The ends were cut back, 3 bases at V and 6 bases at J, with 5 bases in the middle. Germline-derived CDR1 and CDR2 are MDHEN and SYDVKM. CDR3 length equals 12 residues. CDR3 protein: CASSLTSGELFF. CDR3 DNA: TGTGCCAGCAGTTTGACTTCCGGGGAGCTGTTTTTT.

The chain has TRBV4-2 and TRBJ2-7; D gene unclear. The CDR3 sequence is 13 residues long. Germline V gene sequence: CDR1 LGHNA, CDR2 YNFKEQ. Trimming took 0 bases from V and 3 from J, leaving 6 bases between them. CDR3 coding DNA: TGTGCCAGCAGCCAAGAGTTTTTCTACGAGCAGTACTTC. This gives the protein CASSQEFFYEQYF.

The chain couples TRBV18 to TRBJ2-4; D is uncertain. This CDR3 region has 13 residues. V lost 3 bases and J 9 bases, leaving 12 bases between the germline ends. The V gene's germline CDR1 is KGHSH and CDR2 LQKENI. For the CDR3, the DNA is TGTGCCAGCTCACCTGAAGTCCATAGCATTCAGTACTTC. It yields the protein CASSPEVHSIQYF.

The gene calls are TRBV5-4 and TRBJ2-3; tentative D call: TRBD2 (6 bases). The CDR3 is made up of 14 amino acids. V was pared by 5 bases and J by 5 bases, with 15 bases between. Per germline, CDR1 SGHNT and CDR2 YYREEE (reference sequence). The CDR3 protein is CASSLGGAGDTQYF. The CDR3 DNA is TGTGCCAGCAGTCTGGGAGGCGCGGGAGATACGCAGTATTTT.

The V call is TRBV25-1, the J call TRBJ2-7, with 15 bases matching TRBD2. CDR1 and CDR2 from the germline V gene are MGHDK and SYGVNS. V was pared by 3 bases and J by 6 bases, with 3 bases of the junction left unmatched. CDR3 length: 15 amino acids. The CDR3 sequence is CASSDPGLAGGEQYF. The CDR3 nucleotides read TGTGCCAGCAGTGATCCGGGACTAGCGGGGGGCGAGCAGTACTTC.

The table lists this clone with a few counts. V usage is TRBV27 and J usage is TRBJ2-7; 7 bases align to TRBD1. The CDR3 has 18 amino acids. V lost 3 bases and J lost 3; bases outside the gene matches: 17. The germline V gene has CDR1 MNHEY and CDR2 SMNVEV (reference sequence). CDR3 loop: CASSFSGHYRDSSYEQYF. The CDR3 coding sequence is TGTGCCAGCAGTTTTAGTGGGCATTACCGGGACAGCAGCTACGAGCAGTACTTC.

This clone was detected only a few times. The rearrangement joins TRBV4-1 to TRBJ2-1, with 15 bases that match TRBD2. The CDR3 is 17 residues long. The junction had 1 base not matched to a gene; V was cut back by 0 bases and J by 4 bases. Germline assignment: CDR1 MGHRA and CDR2 YSYEKL. The CDR3 coding sequence is TGCGCCAGCAGCCAAGATGGGACTAGCGGGAGGTACAATGAGCAGTTCTTC. Translated, it gives CASSQDGTSGRYNEQFF.

The chain employs TRBV7-9 and TRBJ2-7; TRBD2 aligns across 7 bases. J gave up 5 bases and V 2 bases, and 9 bases lay outside the gene matches. CDR1 is SEHNR and CDR2 is FQNEAQ in the germline V gene (reference sequence). The CDR3 covers 15 residues. The CDR3 nucleotides are TGTGCCAGCAGCTTACTGCGGGAGAAAGTCAACGAGCAGTACTTC. This encodes CASSLLREKVNEQYF. Combining the CDR3 with reference TRBV7-9 and TRBJ2-7 gives the whole variable domain DTGVSQNPRHKITKRGQNVTFRCDPISEHNRLYWYRQTLGQGPEFLTYFQNEAQLEKSRLLSDRFSAERPKGSFSTLEIQRTEQGDSAMYLCASSLLREKVNEQYFGPGTRLTVT.

Worth noting for this clone: Other DNA sequences within the sample encode an identical CDR3. The V and J genes are TRBV7-3 and TRBJ2-3, with D maybe TRBD1 (6 bases). The CDR3 has 14 amino acids. Trimming took off 5 bases at V and 1 base at J, with 10 bases between the two ends. CDR1 is SGHTA, CDR2 FQGTGA, per germline. CDR3 bases: TGTGCCAGCAGCACCCGACAGGGCACAGATACGCAGTATTTT. The encoded protein is CASSTRQGTDTQYF. Combining the CDR3 with reference TRBV7-3 and TRBJ2-3 gives the whole variable domain GAGVSQTPSNKVTEKGKYVELRCDPISGHTALYWYRQSLGQGPEFLIYFQGTGAADDSGLPNDRFFAVRPEGSVSTLKIQRTERGDSAVYLCASSTRQGTDTQYFGPGTRLTVL.

This clone was detected only a few times. V and J are TRBV6-6 and TRBJ1-2; tentatively, D is TRBD1 (6 bases). CDR3 size: 14 residues. The V end lost 11 bases, the J end lost 0 bases, and 16 bases lay between the germline ends. Germline CDR1 MNHNY, CDR2 SVGAGI (reference sequence). CDR3: CACNNRATNYGYTF. The DNA for the CDR3 is TGTGCCTGCAACAACAGGGCCACTAACTATGGCTACACCTTC.

This clone has just a few counts. The chain carries TRBV18 and TRBJ1-2, with 9 positions matching TRBD1. Germline trimming cut 3 bases from V and 8 bases from J; bases unmatched to any gene: 4. CDR3 length: 13 amino acids. From germline, CDR1 is KGHSH and CDR2 LQKENI. The CDR3 DNA sequence: TGTGCCAGCTCACCTGGACAGGGGCAAGGCTACACCTTC. Amino acids: CASSPGQGQGYTF.

The rearrangement joins TRBV27 to TRBJ2-1; tentative D call: TRBD1 (6 bases). The CDR3 sequence is 13 residues long. Germline CDR1 reads MNHEY; CDR2 reads SMNVEV (reference sequence). CDR3 loop: CAVGGPPYNEQFF. CDR3 bases: TGTGCAGTAGGGGGACCACCCTACAATGAGCAGTTCTTC.

This clone was counted a few times. The chain combines TRBV29-1 with TRBJ2-7; possibly TRBD1 for D (5 bases). The CDR3 contains 15 residues. V was pared by 4 bases and J by 0 bases, with 16 bases between. From germline, CDR1 is SQVTM and CDR2 ANQGSEA. CDR3 in DNA: TGCAGCGTTGGGGTCCCCCAGGGCATCTCCTACGAGCAGTACTTC. This codes for CSVGVPQGISYEQYF.

This clone was counted ten times or more. V is TRBV14 and J is TRBJ2-2; D ambiguous. The CDR3 runs to 13 residues. CDR1 is SGHDN, CDR2 FVKESK, per germline. The V and J ends lost 4 bases and 1 base respectively, with 4 bases between them. The CDR3 loop reads CASSPWNTGELFF. The DNA for the CDR3 is TGTGCCAGCAGCCCGTGGAACACCGGGGAGCTGTTTTTT.

This clone turned up a few times. This rearrangement joins TRBV7-9 to TRBJ2-3, with TRBD1 as a possible D gene (5 bases). CDR3 length: 12 amino acids. Germline-derived CDR1 and CDR2 are SEHNR and FQNEAQ (reference sequence). V lost 6 bases and J lost 7, with 11 bases in between. The CDR3 sequence: CASSTTDHTQYF. The CDR3 DNA is TGTGCCAGCAGTACGACAGACCATACGCAGTATTTT.

The V gene is TRBV4-1, the J gene TRBJ2-1; D is unclear. V lost 1 base and J lost 2, with 9 bases in between. This CDR3 has 15 residues. CDR1 is MGHRA and CDR2 is YSYEKL in the germline V gene. The chain's CDR3 is CASSQANPTYNEQFF. The CDR3 region has the DNA TGCGCCAGCAGCCAAGCTAACCCTACCTACAATGAGCAGTTCTTC.

The J gene is TRBJ2-7, the V gene TRBV10-2; D is possibly TRBD1 (5 bases). Germline CDR1 is WSHSY and CDR2 is SAAADI. Trimming cost V 7 bases and J 3 bases, with 10 bases left between them. This CDR3 is 12 amino acids long. The CDR3 DNA follows: TGCGCCAGCACAAGTGACAGCTACGAGCAGTACTTC. It encodes CASTSDSYEQYF.

This clone occurred a few times. This chain links TRBV4-1 with TRBJ2-7; D unclear. CDR1 and CDR2 (germline): MGHRA, YSYEKL. Trimming cost V 0 bases and J 6 bases, with 9 bases left between them. This CDR3 is built from 13 residues. CDR3 in amino acids: CASSQDFLGEQYF. The CDR3 nucleotides read TGCGCCAGCAGCCAAGATTTCCTGGGCGAGCAGTACTTC.

The chain combines TRBV5-6 with TRBJ2-1; D might be TRBD2 (6 bases). The length of the CDR3 is 15 residues. Trimming took off 4 bases at V and 5 bases at J, with 16 bases between the two ends. CDR1 and CDR2 (germline): SGHDT, YYEEEE. This CDR3 reads CASSLVPGLNNEQFF. The DNA for the CDR3 is TGTGCCAGCAGCCTTGTTCCGGGACTCAACAATGAGCAGTTCTTC.

The chain links TRBV15 to TRBJ2-1; D is undetermined. V dropped 0 bases and J dropped 3 bases, with 12 bases sitting between them. The CDR3 contains 16 residues. Germline-derived CDR1 and CDR2 are LNHNV and YYDKDF (reference sequence). In DNA form, the CDR3 reads TGTGCCACCAGCAGAGATCTGGACCAACGCTACAATGAGCAGTTCTTC. This encodes CATSRDLDQRYNEQFF. Full variable domain (remainder filled in from reference TRBV15 and TRBJ2-1): DAMVIQNPRYQVTQFGKPVTLSCSQTLNHNVMYWYQQKSSQAPKLLFHYYDKDFNNEADTPDNFQSRRPNTSFCFLDIRSPGLGDTAMYLCATSRDLDQRYNEQFFGPGTRLTVL.

This chain links TRBV7-9 with TRBJ1-1; the D is unclear. V shed 1 base and J shed 3 bases, with 12 bases lying between them. CDR1 and CDR2 from the germline V gene are SEHNR and FQNEAQ (reference sequence). There are 15 residues in the CDR3. CDR3 residues: CASSLGLTDHTEAFF. The CDR3 region has the DNA TGTGCCAGCAGCTTAGGTCTCACAGACCACACTGAAGCTTTCTTT.

The chain recombines TRBV6-5 with TRBJ1-1; D gene uncertain. Per the germline V gene, CDR1 is MNHEY and CDR2 is SVGAGI. Trimming stripped 6 bases from V and 2 bases from J, with 13 bases between. The CDR3 contains 14 residues. The CDR3 region has the DNA TGTGCCAGCAGCCCCTATGGTCTCAACACTGAAGCTTTCTTT. Amino acids: CASSPYGLNTEAFF.

This clone was found a few times. The chain has TRBV23-1 and TRBJ2-7; the match to TRBD1 covers 10 bases. TRBV23-1 carries the ORF label, with uncertain function. After removal of 9 bases from V and 7 bases from J, the junction contained 12 bases not matched to a gene. The CDR3 totals 14 residues. In DNA form, the CDR3 reads TGCGCCAGAACGACAGGGGGCTTTTTCCGAGAGCAGTACTTC. It codes for CARTTGGFFREQYF.

This clone appeared a single time. The chain has TRBV29-1 and TRBJ2-1; tentatively, D is TRBD1 (6 bases). The CDR3 is 15 amino acids. Trimming removed 3 bases from V and 3 bases from J, with 15 bases in between. CDR1 and CDR2 from the germline V gene are SQVTM and ANQGSEA. In DNA form, the CDR3 reads TGCAGCGTTGATGTGCGTGACAGGATCTACAATGAGCAGTTCTTC. Protein: CSVDVRDRIYNEQFF.